This TCR beta chain was found in a study of cytomegalovirus exposure and HLA in healthy donors. Points from the study as a whole: The authors listed roughly 150 TCR beta chains as cytomegalovirus-associated. Researchers reported from a later analysis that most CMV-associated TCR beta chains appeared HLA-restricted. Per a prior analysis, the majority of TCR beta V segments were productive roughly 90% or roughly 30% of the time. When a later analysis was performed, an Asian-associated ancestry cluster reportedly had fewer N-insertions than the roughly 730-donor mean.

This clone was seen more than once but under ten times. What it binds is unknown. Germline CDR1 reads MNHEY; CDR2 reads SMNVEV (reference sequence). This CDR3 has 16 residues. With 5 bases clipped from V and 5 bases from J, the junction kept 14 bases outside the gene matches. 60 Vbeta and 13 Jbeta primers were used in PCR. Only in-frame clones appear in the TCRdb table, and some are missing; sequencing was by immunoSEQ multiplex PCR. The sample shows over 110,000 clones, 70% to 80% of them seen only once. The chain is built from TRBV27 and TRBJ1-1, with 7 bases identical to TRBD1. Sequencing was done on a sample of PBMCs. This TCR was recovered from a female donor in good health and CMV-seronegative. The chain's CDR3 is CASSLRQGGSWTEAFF. CDR3 DNA: TGTGCCAGCAGTCTAAGACAGGGTGGGTCTTGGACTGAAGCTTTCTTT.